This entry concerns a single T cell receptor beta chain. A much larger clonotype is one base distant, so this may be a read error. No cell sorting was done before RNA was extracted from the tissue. Newly diagnosed lung cancer patients had thoracic surgery in China, August–November 2014, without prior chemotherapy. These data originate in a study of tumor and adjacent non-tumor tissue in lung cancer. The V gene's germline CDR1 is DFQATT and CDR2 SNEGSKA (reference sequence). The CDR3 totals 15 residues. Three rounds of nested PCR, following a modified ARM-PCR protocol, produced the TCRbeta library. TCRdb re-analysed the multiplex PCR reads in MiXCR, keeping a single row per CDR3 protein. Of approximately 100,000 distinct CDR3 sequences listed, roughly 80% are singletons.

The sample consisted of lung tumor tissue. V and J are TRBV20-1 and TRBJ2-3; 11 bases fit TRBD2. The TCR comes from a woman aged 55-69 years with non-small cell lung cancer. CDR3 amino acids: CCQTSLAGGRDTQYF. CDR3 DNA: TGCTGTCAAACTTCTCTAGCGGGGGGACGAGATACGCAGTATTTT.